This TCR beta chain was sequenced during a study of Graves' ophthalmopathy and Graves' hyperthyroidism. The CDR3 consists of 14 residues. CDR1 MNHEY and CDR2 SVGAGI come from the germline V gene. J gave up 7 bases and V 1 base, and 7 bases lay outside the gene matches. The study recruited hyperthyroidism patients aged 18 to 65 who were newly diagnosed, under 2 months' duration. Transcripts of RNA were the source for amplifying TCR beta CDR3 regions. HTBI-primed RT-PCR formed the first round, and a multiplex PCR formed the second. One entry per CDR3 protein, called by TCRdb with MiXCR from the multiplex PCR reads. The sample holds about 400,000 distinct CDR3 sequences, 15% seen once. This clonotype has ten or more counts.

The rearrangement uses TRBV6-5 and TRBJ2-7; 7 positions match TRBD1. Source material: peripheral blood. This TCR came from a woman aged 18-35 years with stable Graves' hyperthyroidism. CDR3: CASSYWQGVGEQYF. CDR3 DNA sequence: TGTGCCAGCAGTTACTGGCAGGGGGTAGGGGAGCAGTACTTC.